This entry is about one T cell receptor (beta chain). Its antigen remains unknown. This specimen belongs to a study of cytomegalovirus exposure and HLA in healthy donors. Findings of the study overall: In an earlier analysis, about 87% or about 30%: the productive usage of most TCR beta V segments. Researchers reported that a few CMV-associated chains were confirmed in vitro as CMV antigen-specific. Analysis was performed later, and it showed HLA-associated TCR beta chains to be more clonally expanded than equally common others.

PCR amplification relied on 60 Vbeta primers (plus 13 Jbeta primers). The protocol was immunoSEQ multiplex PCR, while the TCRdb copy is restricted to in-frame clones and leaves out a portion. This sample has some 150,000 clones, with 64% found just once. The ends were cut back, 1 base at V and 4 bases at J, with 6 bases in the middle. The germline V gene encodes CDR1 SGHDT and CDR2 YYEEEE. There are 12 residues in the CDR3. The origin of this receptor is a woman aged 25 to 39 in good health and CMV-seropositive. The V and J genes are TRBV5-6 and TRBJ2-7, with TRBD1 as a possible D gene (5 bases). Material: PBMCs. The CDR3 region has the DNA TGTGCCAGCAGCTTGACAGGTTACGAGCAGTACTTC. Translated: CASSLTGYEQYF.